A single sample is the source of the 25 T cell receptor beta chains below, sequenced in a study of synovial regulatory T cells in juvenile arthritis. Repertoires were generated with immunoSEQ multiplex PCR, while TCRdb's copy carries only in-frame clones and drops some. Its listing shows about 9,100 clones. The sequencing sample was made of Treg cells from blood. The subset here: remaining (HLA-DR-negative) circulating blood Treg cells. The receptors originated from a donor younger than 30 with juvenile idiopathic arthritis.

This rearrangement joins TRBV5-6 to TRBJ2-2; TCRdb selects TRBD1, and the lack of DNA leaves this call unchecked. The CDR3 spans 14 residues. No DNA is recorded. Germline lookup yields CDR1 SGHDT and CDR2 YYEEEE. The CDR3 protein is CASSPTGGTGELFF.

V gene TRBV5-5 combines with J gene TRBJ1-3; TCRdb indicates TRBD1, and absent DNA this call remains unverified. CDR3 length: 15 residues. Nucleotide data are not available. CDR1 is SGHKS, CDR2 YYEKEE, per germline (reference sequence). Here the CDR3 reads CASSLAAGSGNTIYF.

This chain links TRBV30 with TRBJ1-1. CDR1 GTSNPN and CDR2 SVGIG come from the germline V gene (reference sequence). CDR3 length equals 17 residues. No DNA sequence was recorded. The CDR3: CAWSVWMGGASHTEAFF.

CDR3 sequence: CASSLDTRTGTGERWQYF. V usage is TRBV7-2 and J usage is TRBJ2-7; TCRdb names TRBD1, which stays unverified in the absence of DNA. CDR1 is SGHTA, CDR2 FQGNSA, per germline. The CDR3 totals 18 residues. No DNA is given.

The V and J genes are TRBV5-5 and TRBJ2-7; TCRdb picks TRBD1, but there is no DNA to check that call. The germline CDR1 and CDR2 sequences are SGHKS and YYEKEE (reference sequence). The CDR3 is 17 amino acids. No DNA is recorded. CDR3 protein: CASSLPRARDSYYEQYF.

The chain joins TRBV10-3 to TRBJ1-2. The CDR3 runs 11 residues. A DNA sequence was not provided. The germline gives CDR1 ENHRY, CDR2 SYGVKD. The CDR3: CAISANYGYTF.

The chain links TRBV11-1 to TRBJ1-2; TCRdb outputs TRBD1, but without DNA this stays unchecked. Looked up from germline, CDR1 is SGHAT and CDR2 is FQDESV (reference sequence). CDR3 length: 13 amino acids. DNA was not recorded. CDR3 sequence: CASSFRQNYGYTF.

The gene calls are TRBV5-1 and TRBJ2-5; TCRdb's assignment of TRBD1 cannot be checked, as there is no DNA. CDR1 is SGHRS, CDR2 YFSETQ, per germline. This CDR3 has 15 residues. No DNA accompanies this entry. CDR3 sequence: CASSLNQGTQETQYF.

V and J are TRBV5-6 and TRBJ2-7; TCRdb's D gene call, TRBD2, goes unchecked for lack of DNA. The CDR3 consists of 13 residues. The DNA is unrecorded. Germline V gives CDR1 SGHDT, CDR2 YYEEEE. CDR3 sequence: CASSLVSSYEQYF.

J is TRBJ1-4 and V is TRBV28. CDR1 MDHEN and CDR2 SYDVKM come from the germline V gene. This CDR3 has 13 amino acids. DNA was not recorded. CDR3 region: CAHHGGASEKLFF.

The chain has TRBV7-2 and TRBJ2-3; TCRdb's D gene call, TRBD2, goes unchecked for lack of DNA. This CDR3 has 17 amino acids. Only the protein is on record. In germline, CDR1 is SGHTA, CDR2 FQGNSA. The CDR3 reads CASSRPTSGRFTDTQYF.

This rearrangement joins TRBV18 to TRBJ1-5; TCRdb indicates TRBD1, and absent DNA this call remains unverified. Germline assignment: CDR1 KGHSH and CDR2 LQKENI. The CDR3 covers 14 residues. The DNA is not on file. CDR3 loop: CASSPTGWDQPQHF.

This chain uses TRBV7-2 with TRBJ2-3; TCRdb's assignment of TRBD2 cannot be checked, as there is no DNA. The CDR3 covers 16 residues. This entry has no DNA. Germline CDR1 and CDR2: SGHTA and FQGNSA. CDR3 region: CASSSRLAGGTDTQYF. Drawing the rest from reference TRBV7-2 and TRBJ2-3, the complete variable domain is GAGVSQSPSNKVTEKGKDVELRCDPISGHTALYWYRQSLGQGLEFLIYFQGNSAPDKSGLPSDRFSAERTGGSVSTLTIQRTQQEDSAVYLCASSSRLAGGTDTQYFGPGTRLTVL.

V is TRBV10-3 and J is TRBJ1-2. Per germline, CDR1 ENHRY and CDR2 SYGVKD. CDR3 length: 16 residues. DNA is not on record. The CDR3 loop reads CAISGLSDGDNYGYTF.

The chain has TRBV7-3 and TRBJ2-7; TCRdb's D call of TRBD1 is untestable without DNA. CDR3 length equals 20 residues. Only the protein sequence is given. In germline, CDR1 is SGHTA, CDR2 FQGTGA. The CDR3: CASSLTVGTGGTHSRNEQYF.

The V gene is TRBV5-1, the J gene TRBJ1-1; TCRdb's D gene call, TRBD1, goes unchecked for lack of DNA. Germline loops: CDR1 SGHRS, CDR2 YFSETQ. This CDR3 has 13 residues. Only the protein is available. This CDR3 is CASSPRQGVEAFF.

This CDR3 is CASSLALGANTEAFF. The V gene is TRBV7-9, the J gene TRBJ1-1; TCRdb gives TRBD1 as the D gene, but with no DNA this cannot be confirmed. CDR3 size: 15 residues. No DNA is given. In germline, CDR1 is SEHNR, CDR2 FQNEAQ (reference sequence).

The J gene is TRBJ2-7, the V gene TRBV19; TCRdb reports TRBD2, a call that lacks DNA to check it against. CDR1 and CDR2 from the germline V gene are LNHDA and SQIVND (reference sequence). The CDR3 is made up of 12 amino acids. The entry carries no DNA sequence. The CDR3 here is CASSMNVGEQYF.

The chain carries TRBV6-6 and TRBJ1-3. Germline V gene lookup returns CDR1 MNHNY and CDR2 SVGAGI (reference sequence). There are 15 residues in the CDR3. DNA was not recorded. The CDR3 loop reads CASSYSRYSGNTIYF.

The V call is TRBV14, the J call TRBJ2-1. Germline V gives CDR1 SGHDN, CDR2 FVKESK. The CDR3 has 11 residues. No nucleotide data were recorded. This CDR3 reads CASSQELPLFF.

V and J are TRBV4-1 and TRBJ1-4; TCRdb reports TRBD1, a call that lacks DNA to check it against. CDR1 and CDR2 (germline): MGHRA, YSYEKL. The CDR3 is 17 amino acids. No DNA sequence is on record. The CDR3 here is CASSQEPGETGVSRLFF.

The chain recombines TRBV14 with TRBJ1-4; the TRBD1 assignment by TCRdb is unverifiable without DNA. The CDR3 sequence is 15 residues long. No coding sequence is recorded. From germline, CDR1 is SGHDN and CDR2 FVKESK. The CDR3 protein is CASSSWTGANEKLFF.

The V gene is TRBV5-5, the J gene TRBJ2-3; lacking DNA, the TRBD2 call made by TCRdb goes unchecked. The CDR3 consists of 16 residues. No DNA is recorded. The germline gives CDR1 SGHKS, CDR2 YYEKEE (reference sequence). CDR3 in amino acids: CASSLGGLAGTDTQYF. Filled out from reference TRBV5-5 and TRBJ2-3, the complete variable domain reads DAGVTQSPTHLIKTRGQQVTLRCSPISGHKSVSWYQQVLGQGPQFIFQYYEKEERGRGNFPDRFSARQFPNYSSELNVNALLLGDSALYLCASSLGGLAGTDTQYFGPGTRLTVL.

The chain carries TRBV5-1 and TRBJ1-1. From germline, CDR1 is SGHRS and CDR2 YFSETQ. The CDR3 runs 14 residues. The coding DNA is unavailable. CDR3: CASSGVGVNTEAFF.

The J gene is TRBJ2-2, the V gene TRBV10-3; TCRdb gives TRBD1 as the D gene, but with no DNA this cannot be confirmed. This CDR3 is built from 15 residues. The protein alone is recorded here. Germline loops: CDR1 ENHRY, CDR2 SYGVKD. CDR3 amino acids: CAIGDRGVTTGELFF.